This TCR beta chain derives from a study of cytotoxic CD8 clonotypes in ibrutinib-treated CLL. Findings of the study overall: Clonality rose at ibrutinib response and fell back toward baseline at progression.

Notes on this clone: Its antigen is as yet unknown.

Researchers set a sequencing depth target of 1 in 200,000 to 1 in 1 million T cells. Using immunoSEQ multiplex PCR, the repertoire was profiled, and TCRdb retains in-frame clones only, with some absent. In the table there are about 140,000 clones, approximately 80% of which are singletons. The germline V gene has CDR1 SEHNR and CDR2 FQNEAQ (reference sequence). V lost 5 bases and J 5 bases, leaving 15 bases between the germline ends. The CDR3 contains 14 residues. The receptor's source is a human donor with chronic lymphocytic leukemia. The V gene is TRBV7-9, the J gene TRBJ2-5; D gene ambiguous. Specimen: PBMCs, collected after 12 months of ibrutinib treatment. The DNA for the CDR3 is TGTGCCAGCAGCATTCTAGGTGGGCGGGAGACCCAGTACTTC. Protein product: CASSILGGRETQYF.